The rows below give T cell receptor beta chains drawn from one sample of a study of shared clonotypes between healthy human individuals. Here immunoSEQ multiplex PCR was the method, and the copy in TCRdb shows in-frame clones only, minus some. This table holds some 2 million clones, approximately 95% found once. The specimen sequenced was naive CD8+ T cells sorted from blood. These receptors were collected from a man in his late teens or twenties in good health. The CDR3 runs from the conserved cysteine through the conserved F or W. The D gene is left open where the match is weak. Some rows mark clone size as missing; the rest say once, few, many or name a class of expanded clone.

TRBD2	TRBV9	TRBJ2-5	-	CASSVISGGEETQYF	TGTGCCAGCAGCGTAATTAGCGGGGGGGAAGAGACCCAGTACTTC
TRBD1	TRBV2	TRBJ2-7	-	CASSEARTGGEEQYF	TGTGCCAGCAGTGAGGCTCGGACAGGGGGCGAGGAGCAGTACTTC
-	TRBV5-4	TRBJ1-2	-	CASSPGTGYEVDYGYTF	TGTGCCAGCAGCCCGGGGACGGGCTACGAGGTGGACTATGGCTACACCTTC
TRBD1	TRBV7-9	TRBJ2-1	-	CASSLGQGEFNEQFF	TGTGCCAGCAGCTTAGGGCAGGGGGAATTCAATGAGCAGTTCTTC
TRBD1	TRBV6-1	TRBJ1-2	-	CASSAGDRDFYGYTF	TGTGCCAGCAGTGCCGGGGACAGGGACTTCTATGGCTACACCTTC
TRBD2	TRBV7-9	TRBJ2-3	-	CASSPGLAESDTQYF	TGTGCCAGCAGCCCTGGACTAGCGGAGTCAGATACGCAGTATTTT
-	TRBV7-8	TRBJ2-7	-	CASSFGQFYEQYF	TGTGCCAGCAGCTTTGGGCAGTTCTACGAGCAGTACTTC
-	TRBV4-1	TRBJ1-2	-	CASSQVKGVAGYTF	TGCGCCAGCAGCCAAGTGAAGGGAGTGGCTGGCTACACCTTC
-	TRBV2	TRBJ2-7	-	CASRISYEQYF	TGTGCCAGCAGGATATCCTACGAGCAGTACTTC
-	TRBV10-2	TRBJ2-7	-	CANRSRAGVYEQYF	TGCGCCAACAGGTCCCGGGCAGGGGTCTACGAGCAGTACTTC
-	TRBV6-6	TRBJ2-1	once	CASSVYNEQFF	TGTGCCAGCTCTGTCTACAATGAGCAGTTCTTC
-	TRBV7-2	TRBJ2-7	-	CASSQTHSYEQYF	TGTGCCAGCAGCCAAACACACTCCTACGAGCAGTACTTC
-	TRBV4-1	TRBJ2-5	-	CASSQIGWGETQYF	TGCGCCAGCAGCCAAATAGGGTGGGGAGAGACCCAGTACTTC
-	TRBV7-9	TRBJ2-7	-	CASSLPGRWGEQYF	TGTGCCAGCAGCCTCCCCGGTCGATGGGGCGAGCAGTACTTC
TRBD2	TRBV16	TRBJ2-4	-	CASSQSPLAVAKNIQYF	TGTGCCAGCAGCCAATCTCCGCTAGCGGTGGCCAAAAACATTCAGTACTTC
-	TRBV6-5	TRBJ2-6	-	CASSSSGPLVLTF	TGTGCCAGCAGTTCATCGGGACCCTTAGTCCTGACTTTC
TRBD1	TRBV7-9	TRBJ1-4	-	CASSLARQGRANEKLFF	TGTGCCAGCAGCTTAGCCCGACAGGGCAGGGCTAATGAAAAACTGTTTTTT
-	TRBV6-5	TRBJ1-2	-	CASSYGAGLGGYTF	TGTGCCAGCAGTTACGGGGCAGGTCTGGGCGGCTACACCTTC
TRBD2	TRBV6-1	TRBJ2-1	once	CASSGTGGGFNEQFF	TGTGCCAGCAGTGGGACTGGGGGGGGGTTTAATGAGCAGTTCTTC
TRBD2	TRBV5-4	TRBJ2-7	once	CASSTPLAGGSDEQYF	TGTGCCAGCAGCACCCCCCTAGCGGGAGGCAGCGACGAGCAGTACTTC
TRBD1	TRBV7-9	TRBJ2-7	-	CASSLEDRNEQYF	TGTGCCAGCAGCTTAGAGGACAGGAACGAGCAGTACTTC
-	TRBV6-5	TRBJ1-1	-	CASSYQSEAFF	TGTGCCAGCAGTTATCAGTCGGAAGCTTTCTTT
TRBD1	TRBV10-3	TRBJ2-1	-	CAITPGTGDNEQFF	TGTGCCATCACCCCCGGGACAGGGGACAATGAGCAGTTCTTC
TRBD2	TRBV12-5	TRBJ2-1	-	CASGFPNVPFLAGVYNEQFF	TGTGCTAGTGGTTTCCCCAACGTACCGTTTCTAGCGGGAGTCTACAATGAGCAGTTCTTC
TRBD1	TRBV10-2	TRBJ1-5	-	CASSKTGELQPQHF	TGCGCCAGCAGTAAGACAGGGGAACTTCAGCCCCAGCATTTT